This TCR beta chain was documented in a study of blood T cell repertoires in COVID-19. Study-wide background: Collection of acute and convalescent COVID-19 samples took place in the United States, Italy and Spain.

Profiled with immunoSEQ multiplex PCR; TCRdb holds only in-frame clones, not every one. The sample has about 250,000 clones, roughly 83% seen once. The sequencing sample was made of peripheral blood. This clonotype was sampled from an elderly man with acute or convalescent COVID-19.

CDR3 sequence: CASSLSPSSYNSPLHF. CDR3 bases: TGTGCCAGCAGCTTGAGCCCTAGCTCCTATAATTCACCCCTCCACTTT. The chain uses TRBV5-4 and TRBJ1-6; D gene unclear. Germline loops: CDR1 SGHNT, CDR2 YYREEE (reference sequence). The CDR3 is 16 amino acids. V gave up 1 base and J gave up 0 bases, with 8 bases separating them. Supplemented by reference TRBV5-4 and TRBJ1-6, the full variable domain reads ETGVTQSPTHLIKTRGQQVTLRCSSQSGHNTVSWYQQALGQGPQFIFQYYREEENGRGNFPPRFSGLQFPNYSSELNVNALELDDSALYLCASSLSPSSYNSPLHFGNGTRLTVT.